This TCR beta chain came from a study of CD8 T cells in Susac syndrome. The germline gives CDR1 MNHEY, CDR2 SMNVEV (reference sequence). V lost 6 bases, J lost 8 bases, and 22 bases lay in between. The CDR3 length is 15 residues. The authors reverse transcribed roughly 0.45 to 1 ug RNA with random hexamers. Each CDR3 protein is one row after TCRdb ran MiXCR on the immunoSEQ multiplex PCR reads. The sample yields about 430,000 distinct CDR3 sequences, approximately 85% seen once. Sequencing targeted TCR beta in blood CD8+ and CD4+ T cells. The chain employs TRBV27 and TRBJ1-2; D possibly corresponds to TRBD1 (5 bases). This receptor was taken from a human donor with multiple sclerosis. Material: CD8+ T cells from PBMCs. The CDR3 sequence is CASSSWIGREVGYTF. The CDR3 nucleotides read TGTGCCAGCAGCTCCTGGATCGGCAGGGAGGTGGGCTACACCTTC.